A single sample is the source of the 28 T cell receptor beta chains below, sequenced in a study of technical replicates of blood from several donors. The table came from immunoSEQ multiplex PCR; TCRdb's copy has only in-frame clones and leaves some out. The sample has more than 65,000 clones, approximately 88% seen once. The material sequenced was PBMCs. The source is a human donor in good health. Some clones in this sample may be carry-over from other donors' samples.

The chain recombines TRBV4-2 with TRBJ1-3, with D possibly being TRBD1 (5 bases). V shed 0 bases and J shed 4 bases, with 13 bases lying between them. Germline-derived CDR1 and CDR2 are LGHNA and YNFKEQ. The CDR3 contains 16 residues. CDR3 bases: TGTGCCAGCAGCCAAGATGGCAGGGCGGGGGGAAACACCATATATTTT. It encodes CASSQDGRAGGNTIYF.

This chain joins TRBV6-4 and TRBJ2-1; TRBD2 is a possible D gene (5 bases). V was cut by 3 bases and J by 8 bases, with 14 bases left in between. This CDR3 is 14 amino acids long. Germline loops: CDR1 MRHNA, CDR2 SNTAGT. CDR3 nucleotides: TGTGCCAGCAGTGATCAGACGGGGAGCGATGAGCAGTTCTTC. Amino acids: CASSDQTGSDEQFF.

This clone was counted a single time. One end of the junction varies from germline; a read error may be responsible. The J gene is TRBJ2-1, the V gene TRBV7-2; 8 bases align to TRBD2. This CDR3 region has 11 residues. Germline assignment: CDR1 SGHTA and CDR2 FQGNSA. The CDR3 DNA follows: TGTGCCAGCAGCGCGGGGGGCCCCCCGATCTTC. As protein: CASSAGGPPIF.

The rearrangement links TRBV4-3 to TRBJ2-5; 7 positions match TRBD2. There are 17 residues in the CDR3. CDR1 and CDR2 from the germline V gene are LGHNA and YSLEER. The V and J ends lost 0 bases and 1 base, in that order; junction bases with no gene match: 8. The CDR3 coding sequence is TGCGCCAGCAGCCAAGATCGAACGGGGGGACCCCAAGAGACCCAGTACTTC. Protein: CASSQDRTGGPQETQYF.

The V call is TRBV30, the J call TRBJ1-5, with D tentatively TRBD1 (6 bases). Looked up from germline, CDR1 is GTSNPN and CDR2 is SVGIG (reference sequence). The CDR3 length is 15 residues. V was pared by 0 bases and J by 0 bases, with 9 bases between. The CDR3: CAWSVTGYSNQPQHF. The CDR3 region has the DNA TGTGCCTGGAGTGTAACAGGGTATAGCAATCAGCCCCAGCATTTT.

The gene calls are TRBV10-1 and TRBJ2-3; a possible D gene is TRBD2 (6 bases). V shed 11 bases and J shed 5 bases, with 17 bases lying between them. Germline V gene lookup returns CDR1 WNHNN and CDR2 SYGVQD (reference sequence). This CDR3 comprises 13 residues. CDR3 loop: CARAPSEGDTQYF. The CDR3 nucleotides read TGCGCCCGGGCCCCTAGCGAGGGAGATACGCAGTATTTT.

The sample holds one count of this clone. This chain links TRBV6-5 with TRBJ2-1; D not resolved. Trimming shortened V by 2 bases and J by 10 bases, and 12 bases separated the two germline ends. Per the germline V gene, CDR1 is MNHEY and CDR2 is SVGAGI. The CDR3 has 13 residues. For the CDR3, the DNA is TGTGCCAGCAGTTACGGTCCCGTCGAGGAGCAGTTCTTC. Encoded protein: CASSYGPVEEQFF.

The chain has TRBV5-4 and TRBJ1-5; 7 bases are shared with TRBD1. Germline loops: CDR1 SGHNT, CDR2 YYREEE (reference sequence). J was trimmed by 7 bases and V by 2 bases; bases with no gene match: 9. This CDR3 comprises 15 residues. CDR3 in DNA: TGTGCCAGCAGCTTCGGAACAGGGGCAGGGCAGCCCCAGCATTTT. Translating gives CASSFGTGAGQPQHF. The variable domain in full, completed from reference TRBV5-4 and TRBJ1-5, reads ETGVTQSPTHLIKTRGQQVTLRCSSQSGHNTVSWYQQALGQGPQFIFQYYREEENGRGNFPPRFSGLQFPNYSSELNVNALELDDSALYLCASSFGTGAGQPQHFGDGTRLSIL.

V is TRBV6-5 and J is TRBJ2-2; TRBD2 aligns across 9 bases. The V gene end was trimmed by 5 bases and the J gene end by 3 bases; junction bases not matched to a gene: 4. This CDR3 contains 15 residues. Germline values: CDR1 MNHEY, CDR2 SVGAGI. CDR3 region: CASSIAGAYTGELFF. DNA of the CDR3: TGTGCCAGCAGTATAGCGGGAGCTTACACCGGGGAGCTGTTTTTT.

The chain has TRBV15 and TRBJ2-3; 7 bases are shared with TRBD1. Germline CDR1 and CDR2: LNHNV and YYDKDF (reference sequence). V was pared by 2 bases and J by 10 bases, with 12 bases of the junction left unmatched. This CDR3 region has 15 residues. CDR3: CATSRSTGISFAQYF. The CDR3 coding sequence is TGTGCCACCAGCAGATCGACAGGGATTAGCTTTGCGCAGTATTTT.

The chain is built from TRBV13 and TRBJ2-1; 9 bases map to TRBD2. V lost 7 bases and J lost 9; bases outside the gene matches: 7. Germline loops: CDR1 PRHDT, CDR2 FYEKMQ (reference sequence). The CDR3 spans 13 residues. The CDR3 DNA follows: TGTGCCAGCACGGCGGGAGGGAACGGTGAGCAGTTCTTC. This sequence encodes CASTAGGNGEQFF.

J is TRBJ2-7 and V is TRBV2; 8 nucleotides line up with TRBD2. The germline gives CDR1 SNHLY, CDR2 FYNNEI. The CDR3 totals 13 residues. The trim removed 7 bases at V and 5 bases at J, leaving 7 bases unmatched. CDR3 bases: TGTGCCAGCAATCGACTAGCGAGGGACGAGCAGTACTTC. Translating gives CASNRLARDEQYF.

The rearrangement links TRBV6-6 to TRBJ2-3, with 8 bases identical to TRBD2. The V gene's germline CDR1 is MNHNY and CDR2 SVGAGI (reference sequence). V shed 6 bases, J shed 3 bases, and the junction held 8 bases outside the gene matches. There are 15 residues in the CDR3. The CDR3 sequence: CASSPGGTWTDTQYF. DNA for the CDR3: TGTGCCAGCAGCCCGGGGGGGACTTGGACAGATACGCAGTATTTT.

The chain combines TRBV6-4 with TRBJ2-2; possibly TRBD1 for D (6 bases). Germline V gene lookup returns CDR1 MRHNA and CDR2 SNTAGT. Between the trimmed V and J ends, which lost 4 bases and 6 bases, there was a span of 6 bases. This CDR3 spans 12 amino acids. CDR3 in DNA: TGTGCCAGCAGTGCAGGGGCCGGGGAGCTGTTTTTT. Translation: CASSAGAGELFF.

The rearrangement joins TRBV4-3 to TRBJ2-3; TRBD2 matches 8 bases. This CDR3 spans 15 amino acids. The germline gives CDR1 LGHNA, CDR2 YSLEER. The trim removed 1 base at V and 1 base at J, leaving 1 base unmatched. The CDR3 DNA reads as TGCGCCAGCAGCCAAGGAGCGGGAGGCACAGATACGCAGTATTTT. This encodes CASSQGAGGTDTQYF.

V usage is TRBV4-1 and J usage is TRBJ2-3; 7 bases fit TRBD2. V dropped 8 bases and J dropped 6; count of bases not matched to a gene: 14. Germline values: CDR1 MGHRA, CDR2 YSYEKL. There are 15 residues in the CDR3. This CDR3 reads CASGGGYVSEDTQYF. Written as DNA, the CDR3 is TGCGCCAGCGGGGGAGGGTACGTATCCGAGGATACGCAGTATTTT.

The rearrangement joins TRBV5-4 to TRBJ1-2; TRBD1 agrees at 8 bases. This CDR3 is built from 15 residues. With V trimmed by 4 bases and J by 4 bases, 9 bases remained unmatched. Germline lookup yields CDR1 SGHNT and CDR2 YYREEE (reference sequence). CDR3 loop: CASSQPTGVGYGYTF. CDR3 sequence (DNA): TGTGCCAGCAGCCAACCGACAGGGGTGGGCTATGGCTACACCTTC.

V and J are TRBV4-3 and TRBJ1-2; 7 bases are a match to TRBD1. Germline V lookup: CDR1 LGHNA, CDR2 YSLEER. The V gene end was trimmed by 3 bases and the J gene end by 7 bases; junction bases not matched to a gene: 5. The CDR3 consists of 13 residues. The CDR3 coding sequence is TGCGCCAGCAGCCAGCCGGGACAGACTGGCTACACCTTC. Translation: CASSQPGQTGYTF.

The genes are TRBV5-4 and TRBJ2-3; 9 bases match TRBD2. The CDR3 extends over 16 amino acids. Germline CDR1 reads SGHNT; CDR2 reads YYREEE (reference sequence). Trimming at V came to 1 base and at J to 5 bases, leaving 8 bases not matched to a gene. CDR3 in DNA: TGTGCCAGCAGCTTGTCAAGACTAGCGGAACAAGATACGCAGTATTTT. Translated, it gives CASSLSRLAEQDTQYF.

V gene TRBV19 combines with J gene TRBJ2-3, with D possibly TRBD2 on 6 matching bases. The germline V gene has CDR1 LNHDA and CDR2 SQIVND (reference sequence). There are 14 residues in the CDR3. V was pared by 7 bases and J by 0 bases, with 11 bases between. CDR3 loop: CASTSDYSTDTQYF. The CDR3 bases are TGTGCCAGTACCTCGGACTACAGCACAGATACGCAGTATTTT.

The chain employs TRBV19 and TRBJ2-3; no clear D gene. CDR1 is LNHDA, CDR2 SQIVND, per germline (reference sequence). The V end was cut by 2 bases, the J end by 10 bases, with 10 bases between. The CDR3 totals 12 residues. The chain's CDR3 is CASSIKVGAQYF. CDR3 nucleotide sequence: TGTGCCAGTAGTATAAAGGTCGGAGCGCAGTATTTT. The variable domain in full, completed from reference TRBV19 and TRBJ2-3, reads DGGITQSPKYLFRKEGQNVTLSCEQNLNHDAMYWYRQDPGQGLRLIYYSQIVNDFQKGDIAEGYSVSREKKESFPLTVTSAQKNPTAFYLCASSIKVGAQYFGPGTRLTVL.

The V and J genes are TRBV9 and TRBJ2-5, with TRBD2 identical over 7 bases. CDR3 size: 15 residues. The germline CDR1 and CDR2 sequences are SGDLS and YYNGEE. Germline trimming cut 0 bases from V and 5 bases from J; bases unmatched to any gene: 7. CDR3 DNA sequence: TGTGCCAGCAGCGTAGCGGGGCGGGAGTGGGAGACCCAGTACTTC. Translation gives CASSVAGREWETQYF.

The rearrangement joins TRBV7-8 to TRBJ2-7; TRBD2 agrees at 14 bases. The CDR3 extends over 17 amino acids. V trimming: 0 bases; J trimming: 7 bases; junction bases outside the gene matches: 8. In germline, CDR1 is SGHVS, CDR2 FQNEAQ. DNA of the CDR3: TGTGCCAGCAGCTTAGCATACCGACTAGCGGGGGGGCAAGAGCAGTACTTC. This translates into CASSLAYRLAGGQEQYF.

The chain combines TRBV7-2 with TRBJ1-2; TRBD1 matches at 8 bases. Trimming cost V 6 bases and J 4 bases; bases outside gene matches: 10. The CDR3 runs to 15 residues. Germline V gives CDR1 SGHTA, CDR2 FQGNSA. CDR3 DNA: TGTGCCAGCAGTCCGGGACAGGCCATTCTCTATGGCTACACCTTC. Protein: CASSPGQAILYGYTF.

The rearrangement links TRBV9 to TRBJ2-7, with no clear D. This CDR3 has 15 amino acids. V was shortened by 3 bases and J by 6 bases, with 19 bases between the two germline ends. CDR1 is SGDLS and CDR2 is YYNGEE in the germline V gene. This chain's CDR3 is CASSESDAETAEQYF. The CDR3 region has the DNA TGTGCCAGCAGCGAGTCGGATGCGGAGACGGCCGAGCAGTACTTC.

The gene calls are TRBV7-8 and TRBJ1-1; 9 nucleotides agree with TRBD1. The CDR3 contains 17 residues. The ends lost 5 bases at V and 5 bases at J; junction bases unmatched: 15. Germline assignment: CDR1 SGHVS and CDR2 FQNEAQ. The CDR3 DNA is TGTGCCAGCAGCCCCGGGGGTTACGGACAGGGGAGGACTGAAGCTTTCTTT. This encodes CASSPGGYGQGRTEAFF.

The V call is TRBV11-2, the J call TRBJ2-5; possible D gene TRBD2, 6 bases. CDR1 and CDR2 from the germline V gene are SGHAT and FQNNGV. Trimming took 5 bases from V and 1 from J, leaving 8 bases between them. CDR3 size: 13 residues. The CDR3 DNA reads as TGTGCCAGCAGCAAGGGACTCCAAGAGACCCAGTACTTC. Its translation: CASSKGLQETQYF.

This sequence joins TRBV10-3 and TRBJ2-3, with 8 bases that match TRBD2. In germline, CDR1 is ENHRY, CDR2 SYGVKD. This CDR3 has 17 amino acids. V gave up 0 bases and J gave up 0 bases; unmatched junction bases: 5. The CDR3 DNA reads TGTGCCATCAGTGAGTCGGCTTCGGGGGGGAGCACAGATACGCAGTATTTT. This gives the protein CAISESASGGSTDTQYF.